The present T cell receptor (beta chain) was sequenced within a study of identical twins. Notes on the study in general: It was out-of-frame TCR alpha sharing in monozygotic twins that models underestimated. Invariant populations such as MAIT and iNKT cells could partly muddle zero-insertion analyses. There was an excess of low generation probability in the out-of-frame alpha sequences that twins shared. High-abundance cord blood beta clonotypes had fewer insertions; memory repertoires showed none.

This clonotype appeared a few times. Its antigen is unknown. This CDR3 has 15 amino acids. Germline-derived CDR1 and CDR2 are SGHTA and FQGNSA. Trimming stripped 5 bases from V and 0 bases from J, with 12 bases between. TCRdb passed the 5' RACE reads through MiXCR, listing each CDR3 protein once. The repertoire consists of roughly 570,000 distinct CDR3 sequences, with more than 9% occurring once and the leading ten covering under 3.5%. The same data also went into a second study, on yellow fever vaccine responses in identical twins.

This receptor was identified in a woman younger than 35 in good health. Sequencing input: PBMCs. The V and J genes are TRBV7-2 and TRBJ2-3; D ambiguous. The CDR3 loop reads CASSQTFPSTDTQYF. CDR3 sequence (DNA): TGTGCCAGCAGCCAAACCTTCCCGAGCACAGATACGCAGTATTTT. The whole variable domain, remainder taken from reference TRBV7-2 and TRBJ2-3, is GAGVSQSPSNKVTEKGKDVELRCDPISGHTALYWYRQSLGQGLEFLIYFQGNSAPDKSGLPSDRFSAERTGGSVSTLTIQRTQQEDSAVYLCASSQTFPSTDTQYFGPGTRLTVL.